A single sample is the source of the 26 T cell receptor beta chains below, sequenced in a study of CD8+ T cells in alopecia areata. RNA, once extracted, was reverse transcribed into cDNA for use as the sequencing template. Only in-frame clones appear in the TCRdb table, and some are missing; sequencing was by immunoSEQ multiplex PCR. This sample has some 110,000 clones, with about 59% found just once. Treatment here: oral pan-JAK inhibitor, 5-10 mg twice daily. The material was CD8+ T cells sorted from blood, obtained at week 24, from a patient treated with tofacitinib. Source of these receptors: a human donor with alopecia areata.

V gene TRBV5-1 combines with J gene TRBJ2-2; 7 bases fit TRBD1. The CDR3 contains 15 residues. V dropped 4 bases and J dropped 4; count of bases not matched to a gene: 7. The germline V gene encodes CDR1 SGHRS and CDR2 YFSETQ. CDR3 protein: CASSPETGPTGELFF. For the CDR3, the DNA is TGCGCCAGCAGCCCCGAGACAGGGCCCACCGGGGAGCTGTTTTTT.

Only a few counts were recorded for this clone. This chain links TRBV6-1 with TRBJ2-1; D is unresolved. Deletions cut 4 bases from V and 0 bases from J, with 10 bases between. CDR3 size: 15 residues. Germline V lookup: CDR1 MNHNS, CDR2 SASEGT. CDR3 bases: TGTGCCAGCAGTGCCTACAGCAGCTCCTACAATGAGCAGTTCTTC. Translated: CASSAYSSSYNEQFF.

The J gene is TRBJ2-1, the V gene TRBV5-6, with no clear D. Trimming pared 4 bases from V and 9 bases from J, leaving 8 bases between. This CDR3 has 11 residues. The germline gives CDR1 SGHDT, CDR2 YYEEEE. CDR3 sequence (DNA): TGTGCCAGCAGCATCGGTGTTGAGCAGTTCTTC. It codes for CASSIGVEQFF. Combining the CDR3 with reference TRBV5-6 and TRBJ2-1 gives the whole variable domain DAGVTQSPTHLIKTRGQQVTLRCSPKSGHDTVSWYQQALGQGPQFIFQYYEEEERQRGNFPDRFSGHQFPNYSSELNVNALLLGDSALYLCASSIGVEQFFGPGTRLTVL.

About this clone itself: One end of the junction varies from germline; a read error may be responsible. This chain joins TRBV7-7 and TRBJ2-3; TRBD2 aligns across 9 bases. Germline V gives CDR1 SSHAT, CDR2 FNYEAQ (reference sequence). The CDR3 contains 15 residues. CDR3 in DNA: TGTGCTAGCAGCTTAGCTAGCGGGGGCACAGATACGCAGTATTTT. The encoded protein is CASSLASGGTDTQYF.

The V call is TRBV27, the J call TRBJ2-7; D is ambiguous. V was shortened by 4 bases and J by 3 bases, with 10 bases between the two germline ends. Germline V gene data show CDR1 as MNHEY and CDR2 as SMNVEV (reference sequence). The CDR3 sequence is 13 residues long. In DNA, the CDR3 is TGTGCCAGCAGTTCCGGGTTTCTCTACGAGCAGTACTTC. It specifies CASSSGFLYEQYF.

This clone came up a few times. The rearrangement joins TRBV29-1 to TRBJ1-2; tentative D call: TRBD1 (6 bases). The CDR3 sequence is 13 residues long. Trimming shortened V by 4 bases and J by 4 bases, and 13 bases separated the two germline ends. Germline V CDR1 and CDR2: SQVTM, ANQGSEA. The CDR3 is CSVGPSGAYGYTF. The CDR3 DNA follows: TGCAGCGTTGGCCCCTCAGGGGCCTATGGCTACACCTTC. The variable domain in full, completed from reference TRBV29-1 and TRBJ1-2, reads SAVISQKPSRDICQRGTSLTIQCQVDSQVTMMFWYRQQPGQSLTLIATANQGSEATYESGFVIDKFPISRPNLTFSTLTVSNMSPEDSSIYLCSVGPSGAYGYTFGSGTRLTVV.

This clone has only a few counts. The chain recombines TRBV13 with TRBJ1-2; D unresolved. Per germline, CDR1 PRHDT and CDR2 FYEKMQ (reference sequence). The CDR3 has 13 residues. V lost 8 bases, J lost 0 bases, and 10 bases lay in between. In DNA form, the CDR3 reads TGTGCCAGCGCCCTGATGGCTAACTATGGCTACACCTTC. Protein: CASALMANYGYTF. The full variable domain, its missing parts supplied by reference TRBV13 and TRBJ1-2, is AAGVIQSPRHLIKEKRETATLKCYPIPRHDTVYWYQQGPGQDPQFLISFYEKMQSDKGSIPDRFSAQQFSDYHSELNMSSLELGDSALYFCASALMANYGYTFGSGTRLTVV.

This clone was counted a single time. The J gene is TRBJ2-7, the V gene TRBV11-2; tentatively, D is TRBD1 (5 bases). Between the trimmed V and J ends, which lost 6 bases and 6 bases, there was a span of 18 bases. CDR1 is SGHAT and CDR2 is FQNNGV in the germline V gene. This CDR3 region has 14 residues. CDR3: CASSQKGIRVEQYF. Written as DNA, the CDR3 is TGTGCCAGCAGTCAGAAGGGGATTAGAGTCGAGCAGTACTTC.

The CDR3 DNA follows: TGTGCCAGCAGAATCACCGGGACCTCGGGGGCCAACGTCCTGACTTTC. Protein: CASRITGTSGANVLTF. This chain uses TRBV13 with TRBJ2-6; the D call may be TRBD1 or TRBD2 (5 bases each). Germline CDR1 PRHDT, CDR2 FYEKMQ (reference sequence). The CDR3 covers 16 residues. The ends were cut back, 6 bases at V and 4 bases at J, with 16 bases in the middle.

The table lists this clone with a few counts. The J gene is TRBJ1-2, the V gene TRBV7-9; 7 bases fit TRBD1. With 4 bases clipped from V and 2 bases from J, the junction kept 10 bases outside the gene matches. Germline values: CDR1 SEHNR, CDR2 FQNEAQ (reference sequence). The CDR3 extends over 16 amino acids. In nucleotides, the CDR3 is TGTGCCAGCAGCTCAGAGCCGGGCAGGGGGAACTATGGCTACACCTTC. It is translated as CASSSEPGRGNYGYTF. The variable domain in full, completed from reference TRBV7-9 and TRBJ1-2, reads DTGVSQNPRHKITKRGQNVTFRCDPISEHNRLYWYRQTLGQGPEFLTYFQNEAQLEKSRLLSDRFSAERPKGSFSTLEIQRTEQGDSAMYLCASSSEPGRGNYGYTFGSGTRLTVV.

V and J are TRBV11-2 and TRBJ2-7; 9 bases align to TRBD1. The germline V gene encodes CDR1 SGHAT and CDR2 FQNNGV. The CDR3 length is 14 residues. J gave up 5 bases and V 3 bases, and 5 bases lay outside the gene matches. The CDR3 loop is CASSFGTGSHEQYF. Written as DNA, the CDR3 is TGTGCCAGCAGCTTCGGGACAGGGAGCCACGAGCAGTACTTC.

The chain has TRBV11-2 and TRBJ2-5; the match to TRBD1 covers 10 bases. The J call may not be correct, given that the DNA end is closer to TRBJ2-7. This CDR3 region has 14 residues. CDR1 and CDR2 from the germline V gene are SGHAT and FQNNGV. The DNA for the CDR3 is TGTGCCAGCAGGTCGACAGGGGGCCACGTCGAGCAGTACTTC. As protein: CASRSTGGHVEQYF.

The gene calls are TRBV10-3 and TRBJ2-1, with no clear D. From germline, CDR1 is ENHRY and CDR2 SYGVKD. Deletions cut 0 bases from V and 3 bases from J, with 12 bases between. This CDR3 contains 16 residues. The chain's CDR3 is CAISESIKGIYNEQFF. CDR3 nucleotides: TGTGCCATCAGTGAGTCGATTAAAGGGATCTACAATGAGCAGTTCTTC.

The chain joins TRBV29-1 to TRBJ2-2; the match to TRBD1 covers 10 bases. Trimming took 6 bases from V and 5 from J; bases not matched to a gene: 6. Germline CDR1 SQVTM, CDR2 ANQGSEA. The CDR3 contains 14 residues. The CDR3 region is CSVWTGGSTGELFF. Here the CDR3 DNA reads TGCAGCGTATGGACAGGGGGGAGTACCGGGGAGCTGTTTTTT.

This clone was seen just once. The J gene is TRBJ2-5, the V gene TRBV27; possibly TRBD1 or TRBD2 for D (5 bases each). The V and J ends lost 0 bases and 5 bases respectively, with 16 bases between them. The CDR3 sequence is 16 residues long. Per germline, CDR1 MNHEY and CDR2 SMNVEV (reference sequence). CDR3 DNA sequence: TGTGCCAGCAGTTTATCGGGACCGCCCCGCGGGGAGACCCAGTACTTC. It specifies CASSLSGPPRGETQYF.

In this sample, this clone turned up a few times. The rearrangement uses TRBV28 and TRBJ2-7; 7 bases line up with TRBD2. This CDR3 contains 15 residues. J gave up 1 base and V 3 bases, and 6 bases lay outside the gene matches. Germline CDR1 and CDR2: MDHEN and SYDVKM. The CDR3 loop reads CASSFGTKPSYEQYF. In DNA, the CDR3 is TGTGCCAGCAGTTTCGGGACTAAACCATCCTACGAGCAGTACTTC.

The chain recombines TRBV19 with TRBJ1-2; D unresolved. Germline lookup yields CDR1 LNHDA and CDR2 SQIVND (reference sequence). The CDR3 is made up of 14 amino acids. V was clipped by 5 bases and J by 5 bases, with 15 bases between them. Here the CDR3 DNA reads TGTGCCAGTAGTTGGCAGAGGGCGCGTTATGGCTACACCTTC. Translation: CASSWQRARYGYTF.

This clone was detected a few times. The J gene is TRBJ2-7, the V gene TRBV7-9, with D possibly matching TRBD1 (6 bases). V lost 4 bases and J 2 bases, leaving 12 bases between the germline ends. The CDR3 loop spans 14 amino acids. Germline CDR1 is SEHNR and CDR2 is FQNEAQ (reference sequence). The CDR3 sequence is CASSSQGNPYEQYF. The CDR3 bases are TGTGCCAGCAGCTCTCAGGGGAACCCCTACGAGCAGTACTTC. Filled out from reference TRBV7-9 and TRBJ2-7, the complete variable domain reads DTGVSQNPRHKITKRGQNVTFRCDPISEHNRLYWYRQTLGQGPEFLTYFQNEAQLEKSRLLSDRFSAERPKGSFSTLEIQRTEQGDSAMYLCASSSQGNPYEQYFGPGTRLTVT.

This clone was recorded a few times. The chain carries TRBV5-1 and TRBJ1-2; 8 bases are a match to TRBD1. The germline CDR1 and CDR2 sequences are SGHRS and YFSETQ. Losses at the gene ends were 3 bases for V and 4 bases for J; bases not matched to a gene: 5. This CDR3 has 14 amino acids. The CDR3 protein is CASSWTGMTYGYTF. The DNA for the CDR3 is TGCGCCAGCAGCTGGACAGGGATGACCTATGGCTACACCTTC.

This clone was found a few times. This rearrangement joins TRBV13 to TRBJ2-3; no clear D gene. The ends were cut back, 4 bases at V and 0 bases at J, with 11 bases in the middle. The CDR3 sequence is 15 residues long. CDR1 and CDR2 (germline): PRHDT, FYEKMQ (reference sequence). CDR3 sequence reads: CASSSGPASTDTQYF. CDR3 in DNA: TGTGCCAGCAGCTCCGGACCAGCTAGCACAGATACGCAGTATTTT.

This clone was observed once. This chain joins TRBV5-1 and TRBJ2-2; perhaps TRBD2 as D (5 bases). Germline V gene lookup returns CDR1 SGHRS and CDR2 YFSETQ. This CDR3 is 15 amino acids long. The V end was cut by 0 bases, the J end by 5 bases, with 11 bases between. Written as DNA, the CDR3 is TGCGCCAGCAGCTTGGGACGGGGATTTACCGGGGAGCTGTTTTTT. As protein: CASSLGRGFTGELFF.

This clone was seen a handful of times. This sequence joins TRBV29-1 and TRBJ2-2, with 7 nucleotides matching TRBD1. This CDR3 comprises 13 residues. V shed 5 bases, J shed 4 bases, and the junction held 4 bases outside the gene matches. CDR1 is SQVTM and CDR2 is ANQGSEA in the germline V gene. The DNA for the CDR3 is TGCAGCGTTTTGACAGGGATCACCGGGGAGCTGTTTTTT. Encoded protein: CSVLTGITGELFF.

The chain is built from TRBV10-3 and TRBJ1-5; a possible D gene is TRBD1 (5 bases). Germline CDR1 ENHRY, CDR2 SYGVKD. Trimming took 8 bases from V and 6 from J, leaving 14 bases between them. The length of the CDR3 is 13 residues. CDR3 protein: CAIGEEQGQPQHF. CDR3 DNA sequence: TGTGCCATCGGAGAGGAGCAGGGTCAGCCCCAGCATTTT.

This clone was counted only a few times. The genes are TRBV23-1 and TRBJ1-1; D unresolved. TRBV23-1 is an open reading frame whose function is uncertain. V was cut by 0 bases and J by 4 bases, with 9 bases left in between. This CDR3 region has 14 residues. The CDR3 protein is CASSQSCQSTEAFF. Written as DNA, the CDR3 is TGCGCCAGCAGTCAATCGTGCCAGAGCACTGAAGCTTTCTTT.

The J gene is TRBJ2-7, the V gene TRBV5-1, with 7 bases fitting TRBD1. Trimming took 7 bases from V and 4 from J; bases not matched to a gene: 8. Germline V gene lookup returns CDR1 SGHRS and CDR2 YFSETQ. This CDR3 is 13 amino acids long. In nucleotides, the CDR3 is TGCGCCAGCCATTCCGGGACAGAGTACGAGCAGTACTTC. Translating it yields CASHSGTEYEQYF.

The CDR3 DNA is TGTGCCACCTCTGACCCCGGCAATGAGCAGTTCTTC. It translates to CATSDPGNEQFF. The rearrangement links TRBV2 to TRBJ2-1, with D unresolved. Deletions cut 10 bases from V and 6 bases from J, with 13 bases between. This CDR3 comprises 12 residues. Germline assignment: CDR1 SNHLY and CDR2 FYNNEI.